This note documents a single TCR beta chain sequence. This sample is part of a study of OX40 agonist ivuxolimab in advanced cancers. On the study more broadly: Averaging about 60 years in age, with a range of roughly 20 to 90, the cohort was approximately 83% male.

The V segment lost 3 bases and the J segment 5 bases; nucleotides outside the gene matches: 8. The CDR3 length is 15 residues. The germline V gene has CDR1 SGHVS and CDR2 FQNEAQ. Autoimmune disease history or systemic immunosuppression meant exclusion. TCRdb's copy holds only in-frame clones and misses some; the assay was immunoSEQ multiplex PCR. The sample includes almost 70,000 clones, just over 85% of them seen just once. The sequenced sample was CD4+ or CD8+ T cells sorted from blood, obtained in a trial of the OX40 agonist ivuxolimab. This receptor was identified in an adult with an advanced solid tumor such as melanoma, head and neck, liver or kidney cancer. This chain links TRBV7-8 with TRBJ2-5, with 8 bases matching TRBD2. In DNA form, the CDR3 reads TGTGCCAGCAGCTTCCCCGCGGGGGGCGGGGAGACCCAGTACTTC. As protein: CASSFPAGGGETQYF. Combining the CDR3 with reference TRBV7-8 and TRBJ2-5 gives the whole variable domain GAGVSQSPRYKVAKRGQDVALRCDPISGHVSLFWYQQALGQGPEFLTYFQNEAQLDKSGLPSDRFFAERPEGSVSTLKIQRTQQEDSAVYLCASSFPAGGGETQYFGPGTRLLVL.